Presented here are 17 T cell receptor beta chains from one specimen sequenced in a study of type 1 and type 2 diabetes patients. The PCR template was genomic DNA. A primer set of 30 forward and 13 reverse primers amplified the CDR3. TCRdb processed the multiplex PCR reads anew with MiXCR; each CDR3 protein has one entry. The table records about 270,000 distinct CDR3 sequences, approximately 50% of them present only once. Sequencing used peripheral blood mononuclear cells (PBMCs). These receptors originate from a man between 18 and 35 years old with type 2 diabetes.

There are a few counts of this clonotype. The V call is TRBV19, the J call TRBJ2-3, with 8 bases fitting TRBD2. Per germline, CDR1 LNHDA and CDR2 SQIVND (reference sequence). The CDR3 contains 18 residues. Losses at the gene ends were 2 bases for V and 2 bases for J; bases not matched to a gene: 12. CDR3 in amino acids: CASSINSEGTRLTDTQYF. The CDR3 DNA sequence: TGTGCCAGTAGTATAAATAGCGAGGGGACTAGACTCACAGATACGCAGTATTTT.

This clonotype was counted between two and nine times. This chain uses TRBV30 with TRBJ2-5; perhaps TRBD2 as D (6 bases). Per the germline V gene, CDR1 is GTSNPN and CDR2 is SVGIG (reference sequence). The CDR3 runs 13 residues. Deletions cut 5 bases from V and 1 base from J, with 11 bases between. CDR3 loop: CAWARDFQETQYF. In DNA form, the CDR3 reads TGTGCCTGGGCACGGGACTTCCAAGAGACCCAGTACTTC.

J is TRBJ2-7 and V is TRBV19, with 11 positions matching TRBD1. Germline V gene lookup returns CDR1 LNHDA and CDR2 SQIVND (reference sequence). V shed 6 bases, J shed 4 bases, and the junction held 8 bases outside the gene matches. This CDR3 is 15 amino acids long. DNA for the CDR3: TGTGCCAGTAGCTTCACGGGACAGGGGGTTTACGAGCAGTACTTC. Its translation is CASSFTGQGVYEQYF.

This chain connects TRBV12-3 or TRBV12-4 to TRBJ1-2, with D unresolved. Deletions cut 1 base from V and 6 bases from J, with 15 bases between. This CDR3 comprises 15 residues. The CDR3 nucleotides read TGTGCCAGCAGTTTAGTCCCCCACGTAGGCGATGGCTACACCTTC. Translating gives CASSLVPHVGDGYTF.

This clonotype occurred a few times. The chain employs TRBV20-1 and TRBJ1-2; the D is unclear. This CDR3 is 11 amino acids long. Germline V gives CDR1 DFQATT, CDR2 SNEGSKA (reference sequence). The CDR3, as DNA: TGCATGGGAGGCGATTCCTATGGCTACACCTTC. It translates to CMGGDSYGYTF.

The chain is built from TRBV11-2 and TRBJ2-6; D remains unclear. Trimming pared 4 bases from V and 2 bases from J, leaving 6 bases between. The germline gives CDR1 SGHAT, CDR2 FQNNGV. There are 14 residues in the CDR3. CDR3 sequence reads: CASSSGPGANVLTF. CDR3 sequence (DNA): TGTGCCAGCAGCTCGGGTCCTGGGGCCAACGTCCTGACTTTC.

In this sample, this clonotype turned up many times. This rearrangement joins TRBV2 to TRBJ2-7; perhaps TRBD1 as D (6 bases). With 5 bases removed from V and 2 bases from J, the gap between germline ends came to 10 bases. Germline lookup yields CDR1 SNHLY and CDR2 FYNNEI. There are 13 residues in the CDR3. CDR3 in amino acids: CASSRDMTYEQYF. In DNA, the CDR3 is TGTGCCAGCAGTCGGGACATGACCTACGAGCAGTACTTC.

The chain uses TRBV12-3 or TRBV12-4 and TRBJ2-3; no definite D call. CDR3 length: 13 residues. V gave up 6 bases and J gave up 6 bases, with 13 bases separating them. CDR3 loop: CASSVEVSDTQYF. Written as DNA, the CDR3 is TGTGCCAGCAGCGTAGAGGTTTCGGATACGCAGTATTTT.

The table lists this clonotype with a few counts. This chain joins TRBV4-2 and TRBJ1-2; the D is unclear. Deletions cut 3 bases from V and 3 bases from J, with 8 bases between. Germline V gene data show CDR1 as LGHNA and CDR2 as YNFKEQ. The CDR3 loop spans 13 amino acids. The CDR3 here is CASSQGTHYGYTF. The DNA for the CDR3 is TGTGCCAGCAGCCAGGGAACCCACTATGGCTACACCTTC.

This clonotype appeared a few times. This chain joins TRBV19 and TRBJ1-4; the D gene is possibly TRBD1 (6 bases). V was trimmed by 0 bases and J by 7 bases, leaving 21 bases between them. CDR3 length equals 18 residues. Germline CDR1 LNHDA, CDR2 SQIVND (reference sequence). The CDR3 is CASSIDWTASDVGEKLFF. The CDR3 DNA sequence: TGTGCCAGTAGTATAGACTGGACAGCATCAGATGTAGGTGAAAAACTGTTTTTT. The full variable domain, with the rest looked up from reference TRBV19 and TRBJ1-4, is DGGITQSPKYLFRKEGQNVTLSCEQNLNHDAMYWYRQDPGQGLRLIYYSQIVNDFQKGDIAEGYSVSREKKESFPLTVTSAQKNPTAFYLCASSIDWTASDVGEKLFFGSGTQLSVL.

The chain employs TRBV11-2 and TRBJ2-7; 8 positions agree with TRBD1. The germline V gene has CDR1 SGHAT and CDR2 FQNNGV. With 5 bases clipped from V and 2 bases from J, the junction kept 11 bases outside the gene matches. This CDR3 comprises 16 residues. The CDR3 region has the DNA TGTGCCAGCAGCCACAGGGGGGAAGGAAATCCCTACGAGCAGTACTTC. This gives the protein CASSHRGEGNPYEQYF.

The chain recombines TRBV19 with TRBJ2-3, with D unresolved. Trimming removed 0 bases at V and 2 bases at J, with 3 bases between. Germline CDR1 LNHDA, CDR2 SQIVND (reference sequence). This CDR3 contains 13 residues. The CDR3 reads CASSIDPTDTQYF. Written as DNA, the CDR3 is TGTGCCAGTAGTATAGATCCCACAGATACGCAGTATTTT.

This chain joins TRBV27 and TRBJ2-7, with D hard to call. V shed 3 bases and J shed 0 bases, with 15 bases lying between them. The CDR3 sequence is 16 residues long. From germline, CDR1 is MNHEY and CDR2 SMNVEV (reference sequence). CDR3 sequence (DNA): TGTGCCAGCAGTTTTCCCCCTGCGACCCTCTCCTACGAGCAGTACTTC. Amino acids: CASSFPPATLSYEQYF.

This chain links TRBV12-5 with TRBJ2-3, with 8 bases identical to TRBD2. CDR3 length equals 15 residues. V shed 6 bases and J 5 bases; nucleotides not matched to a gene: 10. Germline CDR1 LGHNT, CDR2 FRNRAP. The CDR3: CASGRAGGYEDTQYF. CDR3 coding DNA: TGTGCTAGTGGGAGGGCGGGGGGCTACGAAGATACGCAGTATTTT.

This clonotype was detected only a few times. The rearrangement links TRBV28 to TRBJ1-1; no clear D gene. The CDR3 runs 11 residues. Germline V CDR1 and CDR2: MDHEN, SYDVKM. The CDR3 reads CVARMNTEAFF. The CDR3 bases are TGTGTAGCGAGGATGAACACTGAAGCTTTCTTT.

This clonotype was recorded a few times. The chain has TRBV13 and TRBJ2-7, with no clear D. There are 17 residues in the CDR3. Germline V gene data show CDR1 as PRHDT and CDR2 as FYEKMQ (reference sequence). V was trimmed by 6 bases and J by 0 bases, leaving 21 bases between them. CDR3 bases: TGTGCCAGCAGTCCATCCCCCCCTTTTGGGCGCTCCTACGAGCAGTACTTC. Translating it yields CASSPSPPFGRSYEQYF.

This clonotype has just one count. Here the CDR3 reads CASSLSKSEEEQFF. The CDR3 DNA is TGTGCCAGCAGCCTTTCCAAATCAGAGGAGGAGCAGTTCTTC. The chain couples TRBV7-9 to TRBJ2-1; no clear D gene. Trimming took 5 bases from V and 10 from J, leaving 18 bases between them. The CDR3 consists of 14 residues. The germline V gene encodes CDR1 SEHNR and CDR2 FQNEAQ (reference sequence).